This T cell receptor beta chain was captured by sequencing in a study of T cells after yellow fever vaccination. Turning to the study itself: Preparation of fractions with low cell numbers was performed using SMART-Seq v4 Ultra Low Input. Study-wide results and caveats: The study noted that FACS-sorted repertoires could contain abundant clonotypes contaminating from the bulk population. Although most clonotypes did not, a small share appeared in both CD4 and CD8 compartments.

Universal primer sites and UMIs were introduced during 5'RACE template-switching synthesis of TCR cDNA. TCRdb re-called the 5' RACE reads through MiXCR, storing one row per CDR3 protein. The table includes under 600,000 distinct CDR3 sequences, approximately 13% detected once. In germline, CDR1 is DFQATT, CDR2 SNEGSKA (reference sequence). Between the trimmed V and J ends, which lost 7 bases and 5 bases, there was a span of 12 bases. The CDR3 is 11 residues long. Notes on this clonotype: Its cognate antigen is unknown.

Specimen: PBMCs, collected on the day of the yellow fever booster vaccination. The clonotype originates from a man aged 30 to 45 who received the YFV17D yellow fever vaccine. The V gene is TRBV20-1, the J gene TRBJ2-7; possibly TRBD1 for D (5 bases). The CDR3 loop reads CSGDRLDEQYF. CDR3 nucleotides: TGCAGTGGTGACAGATTGGACGAGCAGTACTTC.